What follows is one TCR beta chain and its context. The table lists this clone with a few counts. It has no known antigen specificity. No base-level quality is on record; no much larger clone is a single base apart. The identical CDR3 is also encoded by other nucleotide sequences in the sample. These data are taken from a study of blood T cell repertoires in COVID-19 (dated by TCRdb to the early 2020s). Background on the whole study: Collaborator samples came from the United States, Italy and Spain and covered acute and convalescent phases of COVID-19. The material from the prospective study consisted of cDNA or gDNA derived from T cells, B-cell-depleted T cells, or PBMCs. Deeply sampled blood TCRbeta repertoires from subjects exposed to, actively infected with, or recovered from COVID-19 were included in the dataset. The repertoires were made available in a free public database intended to serve as a resource for research on the immune response to SARS-CoV-2. Where HLA class I and class II types were available, the types were taken from metadata supplied by the sample provider, not from assay-based typing. Sample metadata almost always included a de-identified subject ID, COVID-19 status, age in years and sex. Samples came from the ongoing ImmuneRACE study (first 160 participants) plus 1,254 subjects from 6 global collaborators.

Results the study describes overall, beyond this receptor: How much clinical and demographic metadata was included differed by source and by participant, and the metadata was provided uncurated.

Each collaborating institution followed its own protocols to collect whole blood in K2EDTA tubes. For TCRbeta analysis, collaborators shipped samples as frozen whole blood, isolated PBMCs, or DNA extracted from either of those sample types. The germline V gene (reference sequence) supplies CDR1 SEHNR and CDR2 FQNEAQ. The V end loses 4 bases and the J end loses 2 bases, and a stretch of 3 bases separates them. The cysteine opens and the phenylalanine closes a CDR3 of 11 amino acids. The kept DNA is CDR3 alone, 33 bases in frame from the first base. TCRbeta CDR3 regions were amplified from genomic DNA by means of the immunoSEQ Assay, a bias-controlled multiplex PCR. The paper's data handling went like this. Nucleated cell counts per sample were estimated from amplification of reference gene primers within the assay. Sequence reads were collapsed and filtered to measure the absolute abundance of every unique TCRbeta CDR3 rearrangement. Productive Simpson clonality was computed per sample as the square root of Simpson's diversity index over productive rearrangements. As stored in TCRdb, this immuneACCESS dataset retains in-frame rearrangements with V and J assigned. A fraction of the clones does not appear; measured against another copy, unresolved V genes explain less than half of the discrepancy, and the remainder lacks a known reason. V and J calls and clone size are those listed in that table; D and trimming were worked out from the DNA. The sample has some 200,000 clones on record, approximately 86% of them singletons. The ten biggest clones cover around 9.5% of the sample.

This TCR was sampled from a woman of 80 years or more with acute or convalescent COVID-19. The sequence joins TRBV7-9 to TRBJ2-7, with the D gene uncertain. Specimen: peripheral blood. The DNA is TGTGCCAGCAGCTCGGCCTACGAGCAGTACTTC. Its translation reads: CASSSAYEQYF.